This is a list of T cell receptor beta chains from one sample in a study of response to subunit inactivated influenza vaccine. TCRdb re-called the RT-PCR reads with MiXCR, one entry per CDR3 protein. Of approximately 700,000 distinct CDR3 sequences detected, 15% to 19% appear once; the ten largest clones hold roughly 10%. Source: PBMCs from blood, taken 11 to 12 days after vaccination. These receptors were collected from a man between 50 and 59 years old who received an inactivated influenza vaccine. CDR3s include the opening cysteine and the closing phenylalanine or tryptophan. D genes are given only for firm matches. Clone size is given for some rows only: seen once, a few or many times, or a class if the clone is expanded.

CASSLEPASSYNSPLHF	TGCGCCAGCAGCTTGGAGCCGGCGAGCTCCTATAATTCACCCCTCCACTTT	17	-	-	TRBV5-1	TRBJ1-6
CSAPSDKQVTEEQYF	TGCAGTGCTCCGTCGGATAAACAGGTGACTGAAGAGCAGTACTTC	15	-	few	TRBV20-1	TRBJ2-7
CASSLASGQETQYF	TGTGCCAGCAGCTTAGCTAGCGGACAAGAGACCCAGTACTTC	14	-	many	TRBV7-9	TRBJ2-5
CSASWVAGDGTQYF	TGCAGTGCTAGTTGGGTAGCGGGAGACGGTACGCAGTATTTT	14	TRBD2	few	TRBV20-1	TRBJ2-3
CASSLGQSYNEQFF	TGCGCCAGCAGCTTGGGACAATCCTACAATGAGCAGTTCTTC	14	-	many	TRBV5-1	TRBJ2-1
CASSEGPRTGTDTQYF	TGTGCCAGCAGTGAAGGTCCCCGCACTGGCACAGATACGCAGTATTTT	16	-	few	TRBV2	TRBJ2-3
CASSNALTGGQETQYF	TGTGCCAGCAGCAACGCCCTGACAGGGGGCCAAGAGACCCAGTACTTC	16	TRBD1	few	TRBV7-9	TRBJ2-5
CASSLGLSSWNEQYF	TGTGCCAGCAGCTTAGGGCTAAGCAGTTGGAACGAGCAGTACTTC	15	-	-	TRBV7-2	TRBJ2-7
CASSAPGKSSGANVLTF	TGTGCCAGCAGTGCTCCAGGAAAGAGCTCTGGGGCCAACGTCCTGACTTTC	17	-	few	TRBV12-3/TRBV12-4	TRBJ2-6
CAISEGLANTGELFF	TGTGCCATCAGTGAGGGCCTAGCAAACACCGGGGAGCTGTTTTTT	15	-	few	TRBV10-3	TRBJ2-2
CASSYRGKGGETQYF	TGTGCCAGCAGTTACCGCGGCAAAGGGGGGGAGACCCAGTACTTC	15	-	-	TRBV6-5	TRBJ2-5
CASSQGVGGYNEQFF	TGTGCCAGCAGCCAGGGGGTAGGAGGCTACAATGAGCAGTTCTTC	15	TRBD1	-	TRBV5-6	TRBJ2-1
CASSLGGTSDEQYF	TGCGCCAGCAGCTTGGGGGGGACTAGCGACGAGCAGTACTTC	14	TRBD2	few	TRBV5-1	TRBJ2-7
CASRRLAGQYNEQFF	TGTGCCAGCAGAAGACTAGCGGGGCAGTACAATGAGCAGTTCTTC	15	TRBD2	many	TRBV12-3/TRBV12-4	TRBJ2-1
CSAAYSSSYEQYF	TGCAGCGCCGCCTATTCTAGCTCCTACGAGCAGTACTTC	13	-	-	TRBV29-1	TRBJ2-7
CASSQPTGGAIDTQYF	TGCGCCAGCAGCCAACCCACAGGGGGCGCGATAGATACGCAGTATTTT	16	TRBD1	-	TRBV4-3	TRBJ2-3
CASRPGGLWNSPLHF	TGTGCCAGCAGGCCCGGAGGGCTATGGAATTCACCCCTCCACTTT	15	-	few	TRBV21-1	TRBJ1-6
CASSRAATNEKLFF	TGTGCCAGCAGCCGGGCTGCAACTAATGAAAAACTGTTTTTT	14	-	-	TRBV12-3/TRBV12-4	TRBJ1-4
CASRETGGTYNEQFF	TGTGCCAGCAGGGAGACAGGGGGCACCTACAATGAGCAGTTCTTC	15	TRBD1	-	TRBV12-3/TRBV12-4	TRBJ2-1
CASSLRHAGNQPQHF	TGTGCCAGCAGTTTAAGGCATGCGGGCAATCAGCCCCAGCATTTT	15	-	-	TRBV12-3/TRBV12-4	TRBJ1-5
CASSLDGLVTDTQYF	TGCGCCAGCAGCTTGGACGGACTAGTTACAGATACGCAGTATTTT	15	TRBD2	few	TRBV5-1	TRBJ2-3
CASSKDLSGAETQYF	TGCGCCAGCAGCAAGGATCTTTCAGGGGCGGAGACCCAGTACTTC	15	-	many	TRBV5-1	TRBJ2-5
CASSMDILPYEQYF	TGTGCCAGCTCAATGGACATCCTCCCCTACGAGCAGTACTTC	14	-	few	TRBV18	TRBJ2-7
CASSLPGGQEKLFF	TGTGCCAGCAGTTTACCAGGGGGTCAAGAAAAACTGTTTTTT	14	TRBD1	-	TRBV12-3/TRBV12-4	TRBJ1-4
CSARTSRDRYNEQFF	TGCAGTGCTAGGACTAGCCGGGATCGCTACAATGAGCAGTTCTTC	15	TRBD2	once	TRBV20-1	TRBJ2-1
CASSSMDGSLETQYF	TGTGCCAGCAGCTCTATGGACGGGAGTTTGGAGACCCAGTACTTC	15	-	few	TRBV7-7	TRBJ2-5
CASSNRQGGYEQYF	TGTGCCAGCAGTAATCGACAGGGGGGATACGAGCAGTACTTC	14	TRBD1	-	TRBV27	TRBJ2-7
CASSPGPSDTQYF	TGTGCCAGCAGCCCGGGACCATCAGATACGCAGTATTTT	13	-	many	TRBV7-3	TRBJ2-3
CASSAKSGELFF	TGTGCCAGCAGCGCAAAATCCGGGGAGCTGTTTTTT	12	-	few	TRBV7-2	TRBJ2-2
CAGGSGGDANEKLFF	TGTGCCGGGGGTTCGGGGGGAGATGCTAATGAAAAACTGTTTTTT	15	-	few	TRBV2	TRBJ1-4
CASTNLPQGGTEAFF	TGTGCCAGCACCAACCTCCCACAGGGGGGGACTGAAGCTTTCTTT	15	TRBD1	-	TRBV7-9	TRBJ1-1
CASSYQGGGLYEQYF	TGTGCCAGCAGCTATCAGGGGGGAGGACTCTACGAGCAGTACTTC	15	-	-	TRBV5-5	TRBJ2-7
CSVNQGGWYTEAFF	TGCAGCGTTAACCAGGGAGGATGGTACACTGAAGCTTTCTTT	14	-	few	TRBV29-1	TRBJ1-1
CATRRGKDSYEQYF	TGTGCCACCCGGAGGGGGAAAGACAGCTACGAGCAGTACTTC	14	-	many	TRBV10-3	TRBJ2-7